These 4 T cell receptor beta chains share one sample of origin, sequenced in a study of T cell repertoires in cytomegalovirus infection. The antigens for these receptors are not known. TCRdb used MiXCR to reprocess the reads, holding one entry per CDR3 protein. The sample holds roughly 110,000 distinct CDR3 sequences, around 10% seen once. The sample comprised PBMCs, sequenced either directly or after in vitro stimulation (not recorded which). Source of these receptors: a human donor in good health (CMV status not recorded). Some clones in this sample may be carry-over from other donors' samples.

This clonotype came up a few times. V is TRBV12-3 or TRBV12-4 and J is TRBJ2-2, with D maybe TRBD1 (7 bases). There are 15 residues in the CDR3. Trimming stripped 2 bases from V and 4 bases from J, with 11 bases between. The CDR3 region is CASSLRQGGTGELFF. CDR3 bases: TGTGCCAGCAGTTTAAGACAGGGAGGCACCGGGGAGCTGTTTTTT.

This clonotype has only a few counts. The V gene is TRBV7-2, the J gene TRBJ2-7, with D hard to call. The CDR3 contains 15 residues. V lost 1 base, J lost 2 bases, and 12 bases lay in between. Germline V CDR1 and CDR2: SGHTA, FQGNSA. The CDR3 DNA reads TGTGCCAGCAGCTTAGATCGGTCCCCTACCTACGAGCAGTACGTC. It encodes CASSLDRSPTYEQYV.

This clonotype appeared a few times. This rearrangement joins TRBV6-1 to TRBJ2-1, with D perhaps TRBD1 (5 bases). Germline CDR1 is MNHNS and CDR2 is SASEGT. The V gene lost 6 bases and the J gene lost 7 bases, with 16 bases spanning the gap. CDR3 length equals 14 residues. The CDR3 protein is CASSSPGGANEQFF. For the CDR3, the DNA is TGTGCCAGCAGCTCCCCGGGTGGGGCGAATGAGCAGTTCTTC.

This clonotype was seen a few times. This chain links TRBV6-5 with TRBJ2-2; no firm D call. The CDR3 sequence is 12 residues long. The V gene lost 5 bases and the J gene lost 4 bases, with 5 bases spanning the gap. Germline V gives CDR1 MNHEY, CDR2 SVGAGI. CDR3 nucleotides: TGTGCCAGCAGTAGACTCACCGGGGAGCTGTTTTTT. This encodes CASSRLTGELFF.